A selection of T cell receptor beta chains follows, all from one sample in a study of blood T cell repertoires in COVID-19. TCRdb keeps only in-frame clones here, not all; method: immunoSEQ multiplex PCR. This table has 35,000 to 55,000 clones, around 83% appearing once. The sample was peripheral blood. These receptors were taken from a woman in her seventies in a cohort sampled during active COVID-19. CDR3s include the opening cysteine and the closing phenylalanine or tryptophan. Fields, in order: D gene, J gene, clone size, V gene, CDR3 protein, CDR3 DNA. A D gene is named only where the DNA matches it firmly. Clone size is shown for a subset of rows, as once, few, many or a class of expanded clone.

TRBD2 TRBJ2-5 NA TRBV5-1 CASSLISGRGGETQYF TGCGCCAGCAGCTTGATTAGCGGGAGAGGAGGAGAGACCCAGTACTTC
TRBD1 TRBJ1-1 NA TRBV10-3 CAISPRGLGNTEAFF TGTGCCATCAGTCCCAGGGGGCTCGGGAACACTGAAGCTTTCTTT
TRBD2 TRBJ2-7 NA TRBV10-2 CASSGRTSGTSYEQYF TGCGCCAGCAGTGGTAGGACTAGCGGGACATCCTACGAGCAGTACTTC
NA TRBJ1-5 few TRBV27 CASSVLQGTQPQHF TGTGCCAGCAGTGTATTACAGGGAACGCAGCCCCAGCATTTT
TRBD1 TRBJ1-4 NA TRBV7-2 CASSVDRGNEKLFF TGTGCCAGCAGCGTCGACAGGGGTAATGAAAAACTGTTTTTT
NA TRBJ2-5 NA TRBV28 CLVGGTELTQYF TGTCTGGTAGGCGGGACAGAATTAACCCAGTACTTC
TRBD1 TRBJ2-3 NA TRBV20-1 CSASTRQGATDTQYF TGCAGTGCTAGTACGCGACAGGGGGCCACAGATACGCAGTATTTT
TRBD2 TRBJ2-1 NA TRBV29-1 CSVISGSLYNEQFF TGCAGCGTCATTAGCGGGTCGCTCTACAATGAGCAGTTCTTC
TRBD1 TRBJ2-7 NA TRBV5-6 CASSLQQGAYEQYF TGTGCCAGCAGCTTACAACAGGGGGCCTACGAGCAGTACTTC
TRBD1 TRBJ2-4 NA TRBV6-5 CATMGIGQGENIQYF TGTGCCACGATGGGGATTGGACAGGGGGAAAACATTCAGTACTTC
TRBD1 TRBJ1-1 NA TRBV2 CASTQEGGQYTEAFF TGTGCCAGCACACAAGAGGGGGGACAGTACACTGAAGCTTTCTTT
TRBD1 TRBJ1-5 NA TRBV7-2 CASSDGTAVGQPQHF TGTGCCAGCAGCGACGGGACAGCCGTGGGTCAGCCCCAGCATTTT
NA TRBJ2-3 NA TRBV21-1 CASSRLPRSTDTQYF TGTGCCAGCAGTCGTTTACCGAGAAGCACAGATACGCAGTATTTT
NA TRBJ2-2 once TRBV6-6 CASSREAGELFF TGTGCCAGCAGCCGGGAAGCCGGGGAGCTGTTTTTT
NA TRBJ2-7 few TRBV25-1 CASFPGEQYF TGTGCCAGCTTCCCCGGCGAGCAGTACTTC
NA TRBJ2-2 NA TRBV25-1 CASSRQGRDTGELFF TGTGCCAGCAGCCGACAGGGGAGGGACACCGGGGAGCTGTTTTTT